This TCR beta chain was recovered during a study of radiotherapy plus CTLA-4 blockade in lung cancer. Here immunoSEQ multiplex PCR was the method, and the copy in TCRdb shows in-frame clones only, minus some. The sample contains more than 95,000 clones, under 85% of which appear only once. Study-wide results and limits: TCR clones of tumor origin grew in blood after radiotherapy plus ipilimumab.

Details on this clone: As yet, its antigen is unknown.

V gave up 3 bases and J gave up 6 bases; unmatched junction bases: 7. The V gene's germline CDR1 is MDHEN and CDR2 SYDVKM. The CDR3 loop spans 16 amino acids. Source: peripheral blood, taken from a patient treated with radiotherapy plus ipilimumab. The source is a human donor with non-small cell lung cancer who had a partial response to radiotherapy plus ipilimumab. Some clones in this sample may be carry-over from other donors' samples. The chain employs TRBV28 and TRBJ2-2; 10 positions agree with TRBD2. The CDR3 protein is CASSFTASGSAGELFF. The CDR3 nucleotides read TGTGCCAGCAGTTTTACGGCTAGCGGGAGCGCCGGGGAGCTGTTTTTT.